These T cell receptor beta chains were read from a single sample in a study of T cell changes during pregnancy in multiple sclerosis. Generated by immunoSEQ multiplex PCR, the TCRdb table keeps only in-frame clones and is missing some. The sample contains around 62,000 clones, roughly 88% of which appear only once. The sample here was peripheral blood, taken in the second trimester of pregnancy. The receptor source for this set is a female donor in good health, enrolled as a control in a pregnancy study. CDR3s include the opening cysteine and the closing phenylalanine or tryptophan.

v_call	j_call	cdr3_aa
TRBV6-1	TRBJ1-5	CASSDSGGNQPQHF
TRBV19	TRBJ2-3	CASSIGPGRATDTQYF
TRBV11-2	TRBJ1-5	CASSLVPGQNQPQHF
TRBV9	TRBJ1-3	CASSVGSSGNTIYF
TRBV9	TRBJ2-3	CASSVGTSGRAGTQYF
TRBV5-8	TRBJ1-1	CASSLGGGVNTEAFF
TRBV6-1	TRBJ2-7	CASSGDSYEQYF
TRBV11-2	TRBJ2-7	CASSSRETEQYF
TRBV7-8	TRBJ2-1	CASSPGQNNEQFF
TRBV10-3	TRBJ2-7	CAISVSGRDSGPSSYEQYF
TRBV5-4	TRBJ2-7	CASSLSTGEQYF
TRBV11-1	TRBJ2-3	CASSDLRDREGNTQYF
TRBV18	TRBJ2-2	CASSPRTGVNTGELFF
TRBV4-1	TRBJ2-5	CASSSQDDSGREQYF
TRBV6-1	TRBJ2-7	CASSELARYEQYF
TRBV5-1	TRBJ2-3	CASSLLGQGAGDTQYF
TRBV6-4	TRBJ2-1	CASSERGSSYNEQFF
TRBV9	TRBJ2-1	CASSTTTGSNEQFF
TRBV6-1	TRBJ1-5	CASSGGVGDSNQPQHF
TRBV27	TRBJ2-3	CASSSGYQVDTQYF
TRBV5-1	TRBJ2-1	CASSLVRSGGYNEQFF
TRBV28	TRBJ1-4	CASSPQGEIGGKLFF
TRBV7-9	TRBJ1-1	CASSLGGRTLNTEAFF
TRBV10-3	TRBJ1-2	CAISSVVPYGYTF
TRBV4-1	TRBJ1-1	CASSQDRGMNTEAFF
TRBV2	TRBJ2-3	CASIPLDTQYF
TRBV19	TRBJ1-2	CASNQDRGIYGYTF
TRBV7-2	TRBJ2-1	CASSPPAGLNEQFF
TRBV19	TRBJ2-3	CASSIITGTDTQYF
TRBV25-1	TRBJ2-1	CASSVTSGTTIKQFF